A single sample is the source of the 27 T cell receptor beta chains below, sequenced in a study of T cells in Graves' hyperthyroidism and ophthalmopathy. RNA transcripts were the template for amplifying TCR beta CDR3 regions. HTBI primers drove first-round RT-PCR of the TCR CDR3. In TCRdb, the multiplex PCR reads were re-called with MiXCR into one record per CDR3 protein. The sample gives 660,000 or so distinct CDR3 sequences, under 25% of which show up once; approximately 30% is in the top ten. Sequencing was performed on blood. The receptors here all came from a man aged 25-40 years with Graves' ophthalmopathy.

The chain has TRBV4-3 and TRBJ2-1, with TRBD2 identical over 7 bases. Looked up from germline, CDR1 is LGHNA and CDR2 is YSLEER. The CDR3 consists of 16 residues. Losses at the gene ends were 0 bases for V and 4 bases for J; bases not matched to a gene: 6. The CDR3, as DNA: TGCGCCAGCAGCCAAGATATGGGGGGGGGGTACAATGAGCAGTTCTTC. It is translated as CASSQDMGGGYNEQFF.

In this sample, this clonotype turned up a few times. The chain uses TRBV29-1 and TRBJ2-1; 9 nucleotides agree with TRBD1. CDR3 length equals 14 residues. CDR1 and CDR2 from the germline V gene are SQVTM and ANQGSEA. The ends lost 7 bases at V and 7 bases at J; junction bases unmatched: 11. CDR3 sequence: CSATGTGHINEQFF. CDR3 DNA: TGCAGCGCTACCGGGACAGGGCATATTAATGAGCAGTTCTTC.

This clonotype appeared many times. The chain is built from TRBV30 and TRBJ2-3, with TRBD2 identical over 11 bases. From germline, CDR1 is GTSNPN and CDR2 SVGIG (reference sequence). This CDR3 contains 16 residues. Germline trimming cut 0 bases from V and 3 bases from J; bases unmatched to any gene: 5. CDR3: CAWSVGTSGSTDTQYF. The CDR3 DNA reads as TGTGCCTGGAGTGTAGGAACTAGCGGGAGTACAGATACGCAGTATTTT.

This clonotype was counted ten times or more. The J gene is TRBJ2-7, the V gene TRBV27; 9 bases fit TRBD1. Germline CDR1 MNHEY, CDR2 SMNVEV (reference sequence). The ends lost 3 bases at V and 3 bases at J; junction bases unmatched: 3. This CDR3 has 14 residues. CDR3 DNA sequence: TGTGCCAGCAGTTTGGGACAGGGATACTACGAGCAGTACTTC. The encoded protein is CASSLGQGYYEQYF.

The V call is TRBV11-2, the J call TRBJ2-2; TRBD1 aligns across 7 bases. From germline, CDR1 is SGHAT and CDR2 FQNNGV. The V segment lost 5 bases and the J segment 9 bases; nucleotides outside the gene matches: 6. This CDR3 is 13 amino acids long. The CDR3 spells CASSRTGQRELFF. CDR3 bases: TGTGCCAGCAGCCGGACAGGCCAGAGGGAGCTGTTTTTT.

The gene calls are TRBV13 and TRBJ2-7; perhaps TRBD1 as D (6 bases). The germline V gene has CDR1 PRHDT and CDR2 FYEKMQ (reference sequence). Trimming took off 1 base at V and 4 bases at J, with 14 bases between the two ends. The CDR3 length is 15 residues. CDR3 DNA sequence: TGTGCCAGCAGCTTAGAACAGGGAAAAAGGTACGAGCAGTACTTC. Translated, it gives CASSLEQGKRYEQYF.

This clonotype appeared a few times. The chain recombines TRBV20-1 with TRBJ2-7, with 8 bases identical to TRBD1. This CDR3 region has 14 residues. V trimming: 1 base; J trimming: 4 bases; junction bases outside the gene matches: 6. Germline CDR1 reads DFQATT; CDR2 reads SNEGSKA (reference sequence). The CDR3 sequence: CSARVRDRPYEQYF. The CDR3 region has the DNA TGCAGTGCTAGAGTCCGGGACAGGCCTTACGAGCAGTACTTC.

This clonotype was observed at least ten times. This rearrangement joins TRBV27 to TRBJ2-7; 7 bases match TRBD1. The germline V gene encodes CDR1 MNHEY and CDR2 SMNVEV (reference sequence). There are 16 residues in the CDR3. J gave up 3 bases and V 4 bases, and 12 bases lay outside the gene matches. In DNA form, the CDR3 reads TGTGCCAGCAGTTCAGCCACTGACAGGGTGGGCTACGAGCAGTACTTC. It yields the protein CASSSATDRVGYEQYF.

DNA for the CDR3: TGCAGTGCTAGCACTTCTCCAAGCTCCTACAATGAGCAGTTCTTC. It yields the protein CSASTSPSSYNEQFF. V and J are TRBV20-1 and TRBJ2-1, with unresolved D. The germline V gene has CDR1 DFQATT and CDR2 SNEGSKA (reference sequence). This CDR3 contains 15 residues. The germline V and J ends were trimmed by 3 bases and 0 bases, with 12 bases remaining between them.

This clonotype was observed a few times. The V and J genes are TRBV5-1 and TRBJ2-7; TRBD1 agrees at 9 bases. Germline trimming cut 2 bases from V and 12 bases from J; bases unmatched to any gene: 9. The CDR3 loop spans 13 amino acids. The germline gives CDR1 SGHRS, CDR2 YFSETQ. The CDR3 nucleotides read TGCGCCAGCAGCTTCCCGGACAGGGGCCAAGCGTACTTC. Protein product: CASSFPDRGQAYF.

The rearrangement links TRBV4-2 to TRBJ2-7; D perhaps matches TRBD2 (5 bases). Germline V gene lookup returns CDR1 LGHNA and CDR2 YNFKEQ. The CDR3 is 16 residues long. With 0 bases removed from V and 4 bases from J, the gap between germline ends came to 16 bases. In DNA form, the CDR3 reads TGTGCCAGCAGCCAAGATCAGGACTCCTCATTTTACGAGCAGTACTTC. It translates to CASSQDQDSSFYEQYF.

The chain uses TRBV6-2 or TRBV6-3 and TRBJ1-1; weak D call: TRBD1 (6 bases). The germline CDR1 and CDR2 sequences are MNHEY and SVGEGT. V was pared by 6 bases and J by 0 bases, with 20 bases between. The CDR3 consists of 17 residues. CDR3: CASRGPPEGGMNTEAFF. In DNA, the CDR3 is TGTGCCAGCAGGGGGCCTCCCGAGGGGGGCATGAACACTGAAGCTTTCTTT.

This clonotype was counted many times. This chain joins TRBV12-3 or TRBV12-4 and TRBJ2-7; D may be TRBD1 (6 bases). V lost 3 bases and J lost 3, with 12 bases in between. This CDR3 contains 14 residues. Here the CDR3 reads CASSFTGFIYEQYF. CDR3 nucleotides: TGTGCCAGCAGTTTCACAGGGTTCATCTACGAGCAGTACTTC.

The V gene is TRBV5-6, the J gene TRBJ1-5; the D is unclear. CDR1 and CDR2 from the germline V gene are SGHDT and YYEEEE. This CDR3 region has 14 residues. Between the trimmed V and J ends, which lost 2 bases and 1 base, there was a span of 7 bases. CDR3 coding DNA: TGTGCCAGCAGCTTCCGGGCCAGCAATCAGCCCCAGCATTTT. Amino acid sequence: CASSFRASNQPQHF.

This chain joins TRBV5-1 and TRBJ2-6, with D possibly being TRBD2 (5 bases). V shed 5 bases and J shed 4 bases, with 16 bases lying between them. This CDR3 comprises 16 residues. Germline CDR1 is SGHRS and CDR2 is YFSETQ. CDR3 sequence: CASRSTPTGGANVLTF. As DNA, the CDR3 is TGCGCCAGCAGATCGACCCCCACGGGGGGGGCCAACGTCCTGACTTTC.

CDR3 residues: CASTLDRGSNTEAFF. The CDR3 DNA follows: TGTGCCAGCACCCTGGACAGGGGTAGTAACACTGAAGCTTTCTTT. The chain recombines TRBV2 with TRBJ1-1; TRBD1 agrees at 9 bases. J lost 2 bases, V lost 7 bases, and 8 bases had no gene match. The CDR3 is 15 amino acids. Germline V gives CDR1 SNHLY, CDR2 FYNNEI.

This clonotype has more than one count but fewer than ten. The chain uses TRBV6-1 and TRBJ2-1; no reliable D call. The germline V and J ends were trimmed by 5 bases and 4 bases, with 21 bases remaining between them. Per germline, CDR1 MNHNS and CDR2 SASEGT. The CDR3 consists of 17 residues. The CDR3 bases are TGTGCCAGCAGTTTGACGTCCGGCGGTGATATTTACAATGAGCAGTTCTTC. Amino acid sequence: CASSLTSGGDIYNEQFF.

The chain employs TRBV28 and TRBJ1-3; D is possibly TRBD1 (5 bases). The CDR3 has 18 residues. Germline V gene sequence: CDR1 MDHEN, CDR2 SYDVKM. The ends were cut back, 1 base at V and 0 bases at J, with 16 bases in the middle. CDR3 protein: CASSLSTAGRGSGNTIYF. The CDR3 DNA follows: TGTGCCAGCAGTTTATCGACAGCCGGGCGAGGCTCTGGAAACACCATATATTTT. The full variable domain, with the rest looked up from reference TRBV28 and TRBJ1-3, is DVKVTQSSRYLVKRTGEKVFLECVQDMDHENMFWYRQDPGLGLRLIYFSYDVKMKEKGDIPEGYSVSREKKERFSLILESASTNQTSMYLCASSLSTAGRGSGNTIYFGEGSWLTVV.

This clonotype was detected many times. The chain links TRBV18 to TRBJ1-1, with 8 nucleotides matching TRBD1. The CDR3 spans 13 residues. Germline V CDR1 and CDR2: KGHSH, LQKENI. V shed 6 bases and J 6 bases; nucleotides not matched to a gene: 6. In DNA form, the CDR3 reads TGTGCCAGCTCCCGGGGACAGGTCTCTGAAGCTTTCTTT. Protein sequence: CASSRGQVSEAFF.

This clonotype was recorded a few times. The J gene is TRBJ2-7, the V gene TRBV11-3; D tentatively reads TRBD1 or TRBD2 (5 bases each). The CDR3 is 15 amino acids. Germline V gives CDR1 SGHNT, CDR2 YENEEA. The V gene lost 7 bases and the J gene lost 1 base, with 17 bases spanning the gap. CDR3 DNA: TGTGCCAGCACCGCGCTGAGGGGAACGTCCTACGAGCAGTACTTC. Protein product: CASTALRGTSYEQYF.

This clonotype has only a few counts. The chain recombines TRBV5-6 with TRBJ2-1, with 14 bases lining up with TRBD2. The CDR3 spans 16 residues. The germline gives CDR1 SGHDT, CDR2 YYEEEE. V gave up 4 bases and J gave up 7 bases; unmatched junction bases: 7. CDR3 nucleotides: TGTGCCAGCAGCGATACGGGACTAGCGGGAGCGAATGAGCAGTTCTTC. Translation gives CASSDTGLAGANEQFF. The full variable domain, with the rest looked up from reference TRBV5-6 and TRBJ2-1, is DAGVTQSPTHLIKTRGQQVTLRCSPKSGHDTVSWYQQALGQGPQFIFQYYEEEERQRGNFPDRFSGHQFPNYSSELNVNALLLGDSALYLCASSDTGLAGANEQFFGPGTRLTVL.

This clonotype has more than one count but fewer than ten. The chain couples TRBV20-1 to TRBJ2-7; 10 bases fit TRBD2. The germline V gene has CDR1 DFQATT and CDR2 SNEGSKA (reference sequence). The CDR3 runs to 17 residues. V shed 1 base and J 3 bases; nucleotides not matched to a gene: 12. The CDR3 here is CSARGQGPSGRFYEQYF. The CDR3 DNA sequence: TGCAGTGCTAGAGGTCAGGGTCCTAGCGGGAGATTCTACGAGCAGTACTTC.

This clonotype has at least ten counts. Here the CDR3 reads CASSSQIRFTDTQYF. Written as DNA, the CDR3 is TGTGCCAGCAGCTCCCAGATACGGTTCACAGATACGCAGTATTTT. The chain combines TRBV7-2 with TRBJ2-3; D remains ambiguous. Trimming left V 4 bases short and J 2 bases short, with 13 bases between. CDR1 is SGHTA and CDR2 is FQGNSA in the germline V gene. The CDR3 totals 15 residues.

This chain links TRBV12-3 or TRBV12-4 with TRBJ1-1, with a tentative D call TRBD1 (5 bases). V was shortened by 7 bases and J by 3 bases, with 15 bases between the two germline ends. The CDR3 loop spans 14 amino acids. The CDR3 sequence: CASNIDSADTEAFF. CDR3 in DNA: TGTGCCAGCAACATAGACAGTGCTGACACTGAAGCTTTCTTT.

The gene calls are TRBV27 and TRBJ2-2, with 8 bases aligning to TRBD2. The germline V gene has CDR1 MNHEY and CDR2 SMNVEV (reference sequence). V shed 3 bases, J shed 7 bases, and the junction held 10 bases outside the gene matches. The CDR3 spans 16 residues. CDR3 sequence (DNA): TGTGCCAGCAGTTTTATTGGAGTAGCGGGGATCGGGGAGCTGTTTTTT. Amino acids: CASSFIGVAGIGELFF.

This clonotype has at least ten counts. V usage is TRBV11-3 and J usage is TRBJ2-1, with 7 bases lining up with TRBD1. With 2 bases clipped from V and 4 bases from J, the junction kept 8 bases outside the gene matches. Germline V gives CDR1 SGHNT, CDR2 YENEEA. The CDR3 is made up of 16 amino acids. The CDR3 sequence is CASSLRETGWYNEQFF. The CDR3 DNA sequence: TGTGCCAGCAGCTTAAGGGAGACAGGGTGGTACAATGAGCAGTTCTTC.

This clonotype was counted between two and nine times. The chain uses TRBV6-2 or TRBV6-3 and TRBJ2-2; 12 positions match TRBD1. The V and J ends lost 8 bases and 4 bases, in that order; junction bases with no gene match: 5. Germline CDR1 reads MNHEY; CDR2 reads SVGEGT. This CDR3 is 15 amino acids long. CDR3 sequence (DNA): TGTGCCAGCGTCCGGGACAGGGGGCGCACCGGGGAGCTGTTTTTT. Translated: CASVRDRGRTGELFF.